The 32 T cell receptor beta chains listed next were all sequenced from one sample in a study of cytomegalovirus exposure and HLA in healthy donors (TCRdb year 2017). The library came from the immunoSEQ multiplex PCR assay. A mixture of 60 forward primers for TCR Vbeta segments and 13 reverse primers for TCR Jbeta segments was used in the multiplex PCR. Held by TCRdb, this immuneACCESS table contains in-frame sequences only and omits some clones. Under half of the omission traces to an unresolved V gene where checked; the cause of the rest is unknown. This sample's listing comprises 100,000 to 150,000 clones. The ten largest clones represent about 1.5% of the sample. The sample was PBMCs. Receptors originate from a woman aged 40 to 50 in good health and CMV-seropositive.

The rearrangement joins TRBV5-1 to TRBJ1-5; perhaps TRBD1 as D (5 bases). The CDR3 is made up of 14 amino acids. The V end was cut by 4 bases, the J end by 6 bases, with 14 bases between. CDR1 and CDR2 (germline): SGHRS, YFSETQ. CDR3 nucleotide sequence: TGCGCCAGCAGCACCTCCCAGGGTACTCAGCCCCAGCATTTT. Encoded protein: CASSTSQGTQPQHF.

Concerning this clone itself: Other DNA variants within this sample encode the same CDR3. The rearrangement uses TRBV7-9 and TRBJ2-1, with 14 nucleotides matching TRBD2. Germline CDR1 SEHNR, CDR2 FQNEAQ (reference sequence). The CDR3 length is 15 residues. Germline trimming cut 5 bases from V and 9 bases from J; bases unmatched to any gene: 6. The CDR3, as DNA: TGTGCCAGCAGCCTGGGACTAGCGGGAGTAGGTGAGCAGTTCTTC. Its protein product is CASSLGLAGVGEQFF.

This chain links TRBV19 with TRBJ1-5; 8 nucleotides match TRBD1. CDR1 is LNHDA, CDR2 SQIVND, per germline (reference sequence). V was pared by 6 bases and J by 2 bases, with 6 bases of the junction left unmatched. The CDR3 is made up of 15 amino acids. CDR3 in DNA: TGTGCCAGTAGACAGACAGGGGAGGGCAATCAGCCCCAGCATTTT. It specifies CASRQTGEGNQPQHF.

V gene TRBV4-3 combines with J gene TRBJ2-5; D not resolved. The CDR3 loop spans 14 amino acids. CDR1 LGHNA and CDR2 YSLEER come from the germline V gene. V was pared by 0 bases and J by 5 bases, with 10 bases between. CDR3 nucleotides: TGCGCCAGCAGCCAAGATTCGGTGACTGAGACCCAGTACTTC. This translates into CASSQDSVTETQYF.

The gene calls are TRBV28 and TRBJ1-1; TRBD1 agrees at 7 bases. V was pared by 4 bases and J by 1 base, with 9 bases of the junction left unmatched. The CDR3 totals 16 residues. CDR1 is MDHEN and CDR2 is SYDVKM in the germline V gene. The DNA of the CDR3 is TGTGCCAGCAGTTACCGGACAGGTGACGCGAACACTGAAGCTTTCTTT. Protein sequence: CASSYRTGDANTEAFF.

The gene calls are TRBV4-1 and TRBJ1-5; possible D gene TRBD1, 6 bases. CDR3 length: 17 residues. Trimming left V 0 bases short and J 2 bases short, with 14 bases between. The germline gives CDR1 MGHRA, CDR2 YSYEKL. CDR3 sequence (DNA): TGCGCCAGCAGCCAAGACGGGGGGGCTGTTGGCAATCAGCCCCAGCATTTT. Protein sequence: CASSQDGGAVGNQPQHF.

V is TRBV27 and J is TRBJ1-2, with 7 bases lining up with TRBD1. Germline V gives CDR1 MNHEY, CDR2 SMNVEV (reference sequence). V lost 5 bases, J lost 1 base, and 16 bases stayed unmatched. The CDR3 sequence is 18 residues long. Here the CDR3 DNA reads TGTGCCAGCAGTATGACAGGGCTGGGAAATTGGGATAACTATGGCTACACCTTC. Translating it yields CASSMTGLGNWDNYGYTF.

V usage is TRBV6-1 and J usage is TRBJ1-5, with D tentatively TRBD1 (6 bases). This CDR3 has 16 residues. CDR1 is MNHNS and CDR2 is SASEGT in the germline V gene. The V and J ends lost 2 bases and 4 bases respectively, with 15 bases between them. Here the CDR3 DNA reads TGTGCCAGCAGTGAATTGACAGGTGTCCCTAATCAGCCCCAGCATTTT. Translation: CASSELTGVPNQPQHF.

The chain is built from TRBV5-1 and TRBJ2-2; 7 bases are a match to TRBD1. Unmatched junction bases numbered 1, after V lost 1 base and J lost 4 bases. CDR1 SGHRS and CDR2 YFSETQ come from the germline V gene. The CDR3 is 14 residues long. The CDR3 loop is CASSLTGATGELFF. The CDR3 region has the DNA TGCGCCAGCAGCTTGACAGGGGCCACCGGGGAGCTGTTTTTT.

As regards this clone: The identical CDR3 is also encoded by other nucleotide sequences in the sample. The CDR3 protein is CATSLFSEINNEKLFF. The CDR3 nucleotides are TGTGCCACTTCATTATTTTCGGAGATAAATAATGAAAAACTGTTTTTT. The chain combines TRBV19 with TRBJ1-4; D unclear. V was shortened by 10 bases and J by 4 bases, with 22 bases between the two germline ends. Germline assignment: CDR1 LNHDA and CDR2 SQIVND (reference sequence). The CDR3 is 16 amino acids.

The chain links TRBV10-3 to TRBJ1-4, with 8 bases matching TRBD1. The CDR3 covers 13 residues. Unmatched junction bases numbered 9, after V lost 10 bases and J lost 8 bases. Germline V lookup: CDR1 ENHRY, CDR2 SYGVKD. In DNA form, the CDR3 reads TGTGCCACTACACAGGGGGTAGGGGAAAAACTGTTTTTT. It encodes CATTQGVGEKLFF.

V gene TRBV7-8 combines with J gene TRBJ1-5, with 7 bases fitting TRBD1. Trimming took 5 bases from V and 6 from J; bases not matched to a gene: 13. The V gene's germline CDR1 is SGHVS and CDR2 FQNEAQ. The CDR3 length is 16 residues. The CDR3 spells CASSGRRVAGGQPQHF. In DNA, the CDR3 is TGTGCCAGCAGCGGACGCAGAGTAGCAGGGGGTCAGCCCCAGCATTTT.

CDR3 nucleotides: TGTGCCAGCAGCTTAGCGTCAGGGTGGAACATTCAGTACTTC. Its translation: CASSLASGWNIQYF. V gene TRBV7-8 combines with J gene TRBJ2-4; weak D call: TRBD1 (5 bases). V was trimmed by 0 bases and J by 7 bases, leaving 10 bases between them. The CDR3 extends over 14 amino acids. The germline V gene encodes CDR1 SGHVS and CDR2 FQNEAQ.

CDR3 sequence: CASRTPGRGDEQFF. CDR3 bases: TGTGCCAGCAGGACTCCCGGGCGGGGGGATGAGCAGTTCTTC. This chain uses TRBV28 with TRBJ2-1, with 8 bases fitting TRBD2. CDR3 length: 14 residues. V shed 6 bases and J 8 bases; nucleotides not matched to a gene: 9. CDR1 and CDR2 (germline): MDHEN, SYDVKM.

V usage is TRBV25-1 and J usage is TRBJ2-5, with TRBD2 matching 11 bases. The CDR3 loop spans 14 amino acids. Per germline, CDR1 MGHDK and CDR2 SYGVNS. V shed 8 bases, J shed 2 bases, and the junction held 4 bases outside the gene matches. As DNA, the CDR3 is TGTGCCAGCCGGGGACTAGCGGAGCAAGAGACCCAGTACTTC. Protein sequence: CASRGLAEQETQYF.

The rearrangement uses TRBV19 and TRBJ2-7; 8 bases align to TRBD1. The V and J ends lost 5 bases and 1 base, in that order; junction bases with no gene match: 16. The germline V gene encodes CDR1 LNHDA and CDR2 SQIVND (reference sequence). CDR3 length equals 18 residues. CDR3 nucleotide sequence: TGTGCCAGTAGTCTACGAAAACCAGGGACAGGATCTTCCTACGAGCAGTACTTC. It is translated as CASSLRKPGTGSSYEQYF.

V and J are TRBV11-2 and TRBJ2-7; TRBD1 matches at 7 bases. The CDR3 is 14 amino acids. CDR1 and CDR2 (germline): SGHAT, FQNNGV. The J segment lost 2 bases and the V segment lost 2 bases, leaving 3 bases of the junction unmatched. The CDR3 DNA reads TGTGCCAGCAGCTTAAGACAGGGACCCTACGAGCAGTACTTC. Amino acid sequence: CASSLRQGPYEQYF.

V is TRBV5-4 and J is TRBJ2-2; 11 nucleotides match TRBD2. V lost 4 bases, J lost 6 bases, and 8 bases stayed unmatched. The CDR3 spans 16 residues. Germline V gives CDR1 SGHNT, CDR2 YYREEE (reference sequence). The CDR3 coding sequence is TGTGCCAGCAGCCCTAGCGGGAGGCGGTCGGCCGGGGAGCTGTTTTTT. This gives the protein CASSPSGRRSAGELFF.

The rearrangement uses TRBV4-1 and TRBJ1-2; a possible D gene is TRBD1 (5 bases). This CDR3 spans 15 amino acids. Germline V gene sequence: CDR1 MGHRA, CDR2 YSYEKL. V was trimmed by 1 base and J by 4 bases, leaving 13 bases between them. In DNA form, the CDR3 reads TGCGCCAGCAGCCAAGCAGGGATAGTACTCTATGGCTACACCTTC. Its protein is CASSQAGIVLYGYTF.

The chain joins TRBV2 to TRBJ2-5, with TRBD1 matching 9 bases. The germline V gene has CDR1 SNHLY and CDR2 FYNNEI. This CDR3 is built from 12 residues. V shed 6 bases, J shed 4 bases, and the junction held 0 bases outside the gene matches. The CDR3 loop is CASRGQGETQYF. CDR3 DNA sequence: TGTGCCAGCAGGGGACAGGGAGAGACCCAGTACTTC.

Details on this clone: The sample has other DNA sequences that encode this CDR3 too. The chain joins TRBV11-2 to TRBJ1-5, with TRBD1 matching over 9 bases. V gave up 1 base and J gave up 2 bases; unmatched junction bases: 0. CDR1 and CDR2 (germline): SGHAT, FQNNGV. The CDR3 sequence is 15 residues long. The CDR3 spells CASSLGDRGNQPQHF. CDR3 nucleotides: TGTGCCAGCAGCTTAGGGGACAGGGGCAATCAGCCCCAGCATTTT. Variable domain in full (rest from reference TRBV11-2 and TRBJ1-5): EAGVAQSPRYKIIEKRQSVAFWCNPISGHATLYWYQQILGQGPKLLIQFQNNGVVDDSQLPKDRFSAERLKGVDSTLKIQPAKLEDSAVYLCASSLGDRGNQPQHFGDGTRLSIL.

The chain is built from TRBV7-9 and TRBJ2-5; D unclear. The germline V gene has CDR1 SEHNR and CDR2 FQNEAQ (reference sequence). V gave up 4 bases and J gave up 0 bases, with 9 bases separating them. The CDR3 length is 14 residues. CDR3 coding DNA: TGTGCCAGCAGCTGGGTGACAAACCAAGAGACCCAGTACTTC. This gives the protein CASSWVTNQETQYF.

V usage is TRBV11-2 and J usage is TRBJ2-1; D perhaps matches TRBD2 (5 bases). In germline, CDR1 is SGHAT, CDR2 FQNNGV. This CDR3 spans 17 amino acids. The V end lost 3 bases, the J end lost 0 bases, and 15 bases lay between the germline ends. The CDR3 is CASSFGLRSSSYNEQFF. The CDR3 nucleotides are TGTGCCAGCAGCTTCGGACTCCGGTCGAGCTCCTACAATGAGCAGTTCTTC.

V usage is TRBV28 and J usage is TRBJ2-7; D is unclear. Per the germline V gene, CDR1 is MDHEN and CDR2 is SYDVKM. The CDR3 is 13 amino acids. V gave up 6 bases and J gave up 5 bases, with 14 bases separating them. CDR3 residues: CASSPTSAHEQYF. DNA for the CDR3: TGTGCCAGCAGCCCGACATCCGCCCACGAGCAGTACTTC.

The chain is built from TRBV28 and TRBJ1-6, with 8 bases identical to TRBD1. V was clipped by 4 bases and J by 8 bases; unmatched bases: 10. In germline, CDR1 is MDHEN, CDR2 SYDVKM. The CDR3 is 16 amino acids. CDR3 nucleotide sequence: TGTGCCAGCAGTTCCGTCCTCGGACAGGGTCATTCACCCCTCCACTTT. Its translation: CASSSVLGQGHSPLHF. The entire variable domain, with the rest obtained from reference TRBV28 and TRBJ1-6, is as follows: DVKVTQSSRYLVKRTGEKVFLECVQDMDHENMFWYRQDPGLGLRLIYFSYDVKMKEKGDIPEGYSVSREKKERFSLILESASTNQTSMYLCASSSVLGQGHSPLHFGNGTRLTVT.

The J gene is TRBJ1-5, the V gene TRBV28; the D gene is possibly TRBD1 (6 bases). V lost 5 bases and J lost 0, with 14 bases in between. There are 16 residues in the CDR3. CDR1 and CDR2 from the germline V gene are MDHEN and SYDVKM. The CDR3 spells CASSPTGFYSNQPQHF. The CDR3 DNA is TGTGCCAGCAGTCCTACAGGGTTTTATAGCAATCAGCCCCAGCATTTT. Drawing the rest from reference TRBV28 and TRBJ1-5, the complete variable domain is DVKVTQSSRYLVKRTGEKVFLECVQDMDHENMFWYRQDPGLGLRLIYFSYDVKMKEKGDIPEGYSVSREKKERFSLILESASTNQTSMYLCASSPTGFYSNQPQHFGDGTRLSIL.

V gene TRBV28 combines with J gene TRBJ2-7, with D maybe TRBD2 (5 bases). The germline V gene encodes CDR1 MDHEN and CDR2 SYDVKM. The CDR3 has 14 residues. The V end lost 3 bases, the J end lost 2 bases, and 11 bases lay between the germline ends. In DNA, the CDR3 is TGTGCCAGCAGTTTTCGGGGTCTAACCTACGAGCAGTACTTC. It specifies CASSFRGLTYEQYF. Full variable domain (outside the CDR3, taken from reference TRBV28 and TRBJ2-7): DVKVTQSSRYLVKRTGEKVFLECVQDMDHENMFWYRQDPGLGLRLIYFSYDVKMKEKGDIPEGYSVSREKKERFSLILESASTNQTSMYLCASSFRGLTYEQYFGPGTRLTVT.

The V and J genes are TRBV14 and TRBJ1-5; no definite D call. The V end lost 0 bases, the J end lost 0 bases, and 15 bases lay between the germline ends. Germline loops: CDR1 SGHDN, CDR2 FVKESK. This CDR3 has 18 amino acids. The CDR3 region has the DNA TGTGCCAGCAGCCAAGATCGTCAGGAAATTAATAGCAATCAGCCCCAGCATTTT. Protein product: CASSQDRQEINSNQPQHF.

The J gene is TRBJ2-1, the V gene TRBV19; TRBD1 agrees at 8 bases. J lost 3 bases, V lost 5 bases, and 6 bases had no gene match. The CDR3 runs to 15 residues. CDR1 and CDR2 from the germline V gene are LNHDA and SQIVND (reference sequence). CDR3 sequence (DNA): TGTGCCAGTAGTTCCGGGACAGGCTACTACAATGAGCAGTTCTTC. It encodes CASSSGTGYYNEQFF. The entire variable domain, with the rest obtained from reference TRBV19 and TRBJ2-1, is as follows: DGGITQSPKYLFRKEGQNVTLSCEQNLNHDAMYWYRQDPGQGLRLIYYSQIVNDFQKGDIAEGYSVSREKKESFPLTVTSAQKNPTAFYLCASSSGTGYYNEQFFGPGTRLTVL.

This chain joins TRBV29-1 and TRBJ1-1; D is perhaps TRBD1 (6 bases). The CDR3 loop spans 14 amino acids. Between the trimmed V and J ends, which lost 3 bases and 5 bases, there was a span of 16 bases. Germline CDR1 SQVTM, CDR2 ANQGSEA. The CDR3 DNA sequence: TGCAGCGTTGATCGGTCCCAGGGGTGGACTGAAGCTTTCTTT. This sequence encodes CSVDRSQGWTEAFF.

The chain couples TRBV9 to TRBJ2-2; D might be TRBD2 (5 bases). Trimming removed 5 bases at V and 2 bases at J, with 7 bases between. The CDR3 spans 13 residues. Germline CDR1 SGDLS, CDR2 YYNGEE. In DNA, the CDR3 is TGTGCCAGCAGGGGAGTTAACACCGGGGAGCTGTTTTTT. It codes for CASRGVNTGELFF.

The chain employs TRBV30 and TRBJ1-1; 7 nucleotides line up with TRBD1. The CDR3 loop spans 14 amino acids. From germline, CDR1 is GTSNPN and CDR2 SVGIG (reference sequence). V lost 5 bases and J lost 1; bases outside the gene matches: 7. The chain's CDR3 is CAWSDRTWNTEAFF. CDR3 nucleotides: TGTGCCTGGTCGGACAGGACCTGGAACACTGAAGCTTTCTTT.